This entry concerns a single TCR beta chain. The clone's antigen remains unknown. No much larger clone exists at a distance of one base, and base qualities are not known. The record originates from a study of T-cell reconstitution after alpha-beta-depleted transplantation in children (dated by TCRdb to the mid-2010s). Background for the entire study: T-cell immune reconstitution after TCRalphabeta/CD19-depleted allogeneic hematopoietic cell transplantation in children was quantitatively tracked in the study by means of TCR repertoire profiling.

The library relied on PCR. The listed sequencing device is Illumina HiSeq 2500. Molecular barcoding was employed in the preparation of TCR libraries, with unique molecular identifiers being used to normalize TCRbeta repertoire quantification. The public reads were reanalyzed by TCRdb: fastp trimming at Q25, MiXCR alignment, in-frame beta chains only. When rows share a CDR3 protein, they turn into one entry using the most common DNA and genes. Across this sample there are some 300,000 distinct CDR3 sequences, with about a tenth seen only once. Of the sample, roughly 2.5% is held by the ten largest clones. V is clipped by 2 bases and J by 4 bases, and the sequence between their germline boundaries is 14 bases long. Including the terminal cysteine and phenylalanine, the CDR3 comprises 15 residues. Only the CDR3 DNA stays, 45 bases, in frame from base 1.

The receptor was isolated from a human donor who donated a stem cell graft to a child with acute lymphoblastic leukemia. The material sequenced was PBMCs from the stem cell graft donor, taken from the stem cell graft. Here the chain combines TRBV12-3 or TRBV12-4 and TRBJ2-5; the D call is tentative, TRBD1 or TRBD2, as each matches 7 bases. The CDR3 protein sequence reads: CASSLQGGQIETQYF. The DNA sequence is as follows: TGTGCCAGCAGTTTACAGGGGGGGCAGATAGAGACCCAGTACTTC.